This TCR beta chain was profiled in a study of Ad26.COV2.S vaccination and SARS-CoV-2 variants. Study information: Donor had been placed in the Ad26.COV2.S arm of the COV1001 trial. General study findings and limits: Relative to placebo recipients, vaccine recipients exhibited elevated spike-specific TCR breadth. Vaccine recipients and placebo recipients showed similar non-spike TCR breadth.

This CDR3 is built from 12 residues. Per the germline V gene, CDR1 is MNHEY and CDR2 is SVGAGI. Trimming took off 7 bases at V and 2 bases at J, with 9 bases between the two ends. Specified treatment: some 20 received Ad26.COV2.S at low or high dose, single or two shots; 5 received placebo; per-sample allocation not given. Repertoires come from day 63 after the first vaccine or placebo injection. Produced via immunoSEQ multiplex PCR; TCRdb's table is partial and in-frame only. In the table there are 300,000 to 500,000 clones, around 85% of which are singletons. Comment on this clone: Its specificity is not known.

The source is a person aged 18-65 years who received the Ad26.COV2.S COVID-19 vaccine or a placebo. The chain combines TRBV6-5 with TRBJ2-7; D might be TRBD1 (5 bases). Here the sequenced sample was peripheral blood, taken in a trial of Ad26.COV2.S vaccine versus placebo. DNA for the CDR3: TGTGCCAGCAAGGACACAGCCTACGAGCAGTACTTC. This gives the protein CASKDTAYEQYF.